This T cell receptor (beta chain) was recorded in a study of cytomegalovirus exposure and HLA in healthy donors. The PCR used 60 Vbeta and 13 Jbeta primers. This table comes from immunoSEQ multiplex PCR, and its TCRdb copy is limited to in-frame clones, with some not included. The sample carries 160,000 or so clones, around 80% recorded once. This CDR3 comprises 16 residues. The germline CDR1 and CDR2 sequences are LGHNA and YNFKEQ. V gave up 0 bases and J gave up 0 bases, with 6 bases separating them. The sample was PBMCs. This clonotype was sampled from a middle-aged woman in good health and CMV-seropositive. V gene TRBV4-2 combines with J gene TRBJ2-6; possibly TRBD1 for D (5 bases). The chain's CDR3 is CASSQEGASGANVLTF. The CDR3 nucleotides read TGTGCCAGCAGCCAAGAAGGGGCCTCTGGGGCCAACGTCCTGACTTTC.